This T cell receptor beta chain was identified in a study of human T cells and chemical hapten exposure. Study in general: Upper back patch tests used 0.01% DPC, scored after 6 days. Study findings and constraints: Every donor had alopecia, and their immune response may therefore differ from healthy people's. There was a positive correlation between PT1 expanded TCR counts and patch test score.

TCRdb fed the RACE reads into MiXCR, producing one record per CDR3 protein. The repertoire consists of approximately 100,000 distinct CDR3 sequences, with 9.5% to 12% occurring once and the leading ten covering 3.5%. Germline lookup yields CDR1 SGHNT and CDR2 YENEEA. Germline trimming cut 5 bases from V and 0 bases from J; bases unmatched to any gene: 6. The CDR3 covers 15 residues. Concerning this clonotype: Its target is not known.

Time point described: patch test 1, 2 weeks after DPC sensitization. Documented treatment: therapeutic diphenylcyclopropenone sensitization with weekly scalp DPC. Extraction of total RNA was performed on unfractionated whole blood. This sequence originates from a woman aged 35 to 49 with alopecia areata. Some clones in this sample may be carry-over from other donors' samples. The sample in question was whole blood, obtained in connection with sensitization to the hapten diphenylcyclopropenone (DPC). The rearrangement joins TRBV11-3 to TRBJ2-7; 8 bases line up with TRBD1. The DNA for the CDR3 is TGTGCCAGCAGCGAAGACAGGGGTTCCTCCTACGAGCAGTACTTC. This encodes CASSEDRGSSYEQYF.